The 3 T cell receptor beta chains listed next were all sequenced from one sample in a study of blood T cell repertoires in COVID-19. Using immunoSEQ multiplex PCR, the repertoire was profiled, and TCRdb retains in-frame clones only, with some absent. The repertoire includes 150,000 to 200,000 clones, under 85% of them detected once, and 6.5% to 7.5% sits in the top ten. The sample comprised peripheral blood. These receptors all come from a man older than 75 with COVID-19, enrolled during active disease.

The J gene is TRBJ2-5, the V gene TRBV11-3; D may be TRBD2 (6 bases). Germline assignment: CDR1 SGHNT and CDR2 YENEEA. Trimming stripped 3 bases from V and 7 bases from J, with 18 bases between. CDR3 length: 15 residues. CDR3 bases: TGTGCCAGCAGCTTCTTTGGAGGGGTTCTGGGGACCCAGTACTTC. Its translation: CASSFFGGVLGTQYF.

This chain joins TRBV6-6 and TRBJ2-5, with 11 bases aligning to TRBD1. V shed 9 bases, J shed 3 bases, and the junction held 6 bases outside the gene matches. Germline CDR1 is MNHNY and CDR2 is SVGAGI (reference sequence). The CDR3 extends over 14 amino acids. CDR3 bases: TGTGCCAGTAAGCCGGGACAGGGGGAAGAGACCCAGTACTTC. Translating gives CASKPGQGEETQYF.

This sequence joins TRBV7-2 and TRBJ2-1; TRBD2 matches at 10 bases. The germline gives CDR1 SGHTA, CDR2 FQGNSA. Unmatched junction bases numbered 10, after V lost 5 bases and J lost 6 bases. The CDR3 extends over 16 amino acids. The CDR3 region has the DNA TGTGCCAGCAGCCCGGGAACTAGCGGGGACGGCAATGAGCAGTTCTTC. Protein: CASSPGTSGDGNEQFF.